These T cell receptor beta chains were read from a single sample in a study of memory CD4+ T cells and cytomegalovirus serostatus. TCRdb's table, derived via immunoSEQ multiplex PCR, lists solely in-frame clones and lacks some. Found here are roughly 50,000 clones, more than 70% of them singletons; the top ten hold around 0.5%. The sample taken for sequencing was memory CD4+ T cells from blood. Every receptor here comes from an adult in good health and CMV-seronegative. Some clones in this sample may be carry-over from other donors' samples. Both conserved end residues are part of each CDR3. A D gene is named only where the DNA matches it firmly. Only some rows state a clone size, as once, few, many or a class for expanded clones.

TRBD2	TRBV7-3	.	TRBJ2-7	CASSSQAGGPYEQYF	TGTGCCAGCAGCTCCCAAGCGGGAGGCCCCTACGAGCAGTACTTC
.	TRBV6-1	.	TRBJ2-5	CASSEGVRWETQYF	TGTGCCAGCAGTGAAGGGGTGAGATGGGAGACCCAGTACTTC
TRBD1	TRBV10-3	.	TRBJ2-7	CAISRDRGLNEQYF	TGTGCCATCAGTCGAGACAGGGGGCTCAACGAGCAGTACTTC
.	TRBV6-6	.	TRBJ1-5	CASSLGWGNQPQHF	TGTGCCAGCAGCCTCGGTTGGGGCAATCAGCCCCAGCATTTT
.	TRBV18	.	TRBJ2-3	CASSPAPRRRASTDTQYF	TGTGCCAGCTCACCAGCCCCCCGGCGACGGGCTAGCACAGATACGCAGTATTTT
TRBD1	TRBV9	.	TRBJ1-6	CASSGQGGSPLHF	TGTGCCAGCAGCGGACAGGGTGGTTCACCCCTCCACTTT
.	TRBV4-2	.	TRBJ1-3	CASSQESVGGNTIYF	TGTGCCAGCAGCCAAGAATCAGTCGGTGGAAACACCATATATTTT
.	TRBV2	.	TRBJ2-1	CASSELSSHEQFF	TGTGCCAGCAGTGAGTTGTCTAGCCATGAGCAGTTCTTC
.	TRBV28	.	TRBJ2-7	CASSPFQYEQYF	TGTGCCAGCAGTCCATTTCAATACGAGCAGTACTTC
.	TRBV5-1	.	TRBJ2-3	CASSIGQSSDTQYF	TGCGCCAGCAGCATAGGACAGTCGTCAGATACGCAGTATTTT
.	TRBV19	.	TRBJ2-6	CASSMRAESNVLTF	TGTGCCAGTAGTATGAGGGCAGAAAGCAACGTCCTGACTTTC
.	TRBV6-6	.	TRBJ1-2	CASGEPFYTF	TGTGCCAGCGGGGAACCTTTTTACACCTTC
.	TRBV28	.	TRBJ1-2	CASKGGVQRWAYGYTF	TGTGCCAGCAAAGGGGGGGTCCAACGCTGGGCGTATGGCTACACCTTC
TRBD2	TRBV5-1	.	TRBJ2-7	CASSLSGLAGGVQYF	TGCGCCAGCAGCTTGTCCGGACTAGCGGGGGGGGTGCAGTACTTC
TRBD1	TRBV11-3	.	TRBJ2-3	CASSLQGGTDTQYF	TGTGCCAGCAGCCTCCAGGGGGGCACAGATACGCAGTATTTT
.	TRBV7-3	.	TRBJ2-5	CASSSPGLETQYF	TGTGCCAGCAGCTCTCCAGGCCTCGAGACCCAGTACTTC
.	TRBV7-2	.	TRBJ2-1	CASSPAGLAGRNEQFF	TGTGCCAGCAGCCCCGCGGGTCTAGCAGGGCGCAATGAGCAGTTCTTC
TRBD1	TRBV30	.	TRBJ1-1	CAWSVRQGASVTEAFF	TGTGCCTGGAGTGTAAGGCAGGGGGCGTCGGTCACTGAAGCTTTCTTT
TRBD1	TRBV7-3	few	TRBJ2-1	CASSLTGQGANEQFF	TGTGCCAGCAGCTTAACTGGACAGGGGGCGAATGAGCAGTTCTTC
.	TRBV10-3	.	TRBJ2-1	CAISGGLSDEQFF	TGTGCCATCAGTGGCGGGTTGAGCGATGAGCAGTTCTTC
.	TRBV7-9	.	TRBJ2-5	CASREKEGQGRETQYF	TGTGCCAGCAGGGAAAAGGAGGGACAAGGACGGGAGACCCAGTACTTC
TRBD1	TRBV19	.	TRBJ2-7	CASSHRDREYEQYF	TGTGCCAGTAGCCACCGGGACAGGGAATACGAGCAGTACTTC
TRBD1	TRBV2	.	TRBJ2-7	CASTRDRSYEQYF	TGTGCCAGCACCCGGGACAGATCCTACGAGCAGTACTTC
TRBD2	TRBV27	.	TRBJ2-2	CASRETSGIGSTGELFF	TGTGCCAGCAGGGAGACTAGCGGGATAGGAAGCACCGGGGAGCTGTTTTTT
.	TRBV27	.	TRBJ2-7	CASSKGRDTYEQYF	TGTGCCAGCAGTAAGGGGCGGGACACCTACGAGCAGTACTTC
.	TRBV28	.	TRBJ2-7	CASSTLAYEQYF	TGTGCCAGCAGCACACTGGCCTACGAGCAGTACTTC
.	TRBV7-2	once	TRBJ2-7	CASSLVVLYEQYF	TGTGCCAGCAGCTTAGTCGTACTCTACGAGCAGTACTTC
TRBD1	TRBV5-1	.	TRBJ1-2	CASNFGTAANYGYTF	TGCGCCAGCAACTTCGGGACAGCCGCTAACTATGGCTACACCTTC
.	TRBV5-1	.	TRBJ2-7	CASSLALSGRAHEQYF	TGCGCCAGCAGCTTGGCCCTTTCTGGGCGAGCCCACGAGCAGTACTTC
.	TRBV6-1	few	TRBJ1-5	CASSAGISNQPQHF	TGTGCCAGCAGTGCCGGGATTAGCAATCAGCCCCAGCATTTT
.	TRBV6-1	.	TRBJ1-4	CASSADSNEKLFF	TGTGCCAGCAGCGCGGATTCGAATGAAAAACTGTTTTTT
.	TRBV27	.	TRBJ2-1	CASSPQGDPYYNEQFF	TGTGCCAGCAGTCCACAGGGCGACCCTTACTACAATGAGCAGTTCTTC
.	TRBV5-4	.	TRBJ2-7	CASSAGGNGASSYEQYF	TGTGCCAGCAGCGCTGGTGGGAACGGCGCAAGCTCCTACGAGCAGTACTTC